These T cell receptor beta chains were read from a single sample in a study of shared clonotypes between healthy human individuals. The repertoire was sequenced with immunoSEQ multiplex PCR; TCRdb's copy has only in-frame clones and lacks some. The sample consists of some 2 million clones, approximately 94% of them appearing once. What was sequenced was naive CD8+ T cells sorted from blood. The receptors here all came from a man between 18 and 29 years old in good health. Both conserved end residues are part of each CDR3. The order of the fields is J gene, V gene, CDR3 protein.

J gene: TRBJ2-5
V gene: TRBV7-9
CDR3 protein: CASSAPGYQETQYF

J gene: TRBJ1-1
V gene: TRBV6-1
CDR3 protein: CASSELSPTATATLNTEAFF

J gene: TRBJ2-5
V gene: TRBV7-9
CDR3 protein: CASRGDFQETQYF

J gene: TRBJ1-1
V gene: TRBV10-3
CDR3 protein: CATAGVTEAFF

J gene: TRBJ1-1
V gene: TRBV5-8
CDR3 protein: CASSLGTGTEAFF

J gene: TRBJ2-5
V gene: TRBV13
CDR3 protein: CASSFGEETQYF

J gene: TRBJ2-7
V gene: TRBV7-6
CDR3 protein: CASSLGLGGGYEQYF

J gene: TRBJ2-7
V gene: TRBV5-6
CDR3 protein: CASSFTGGRYEQYF

J gene: TRBJ2-1
V gene: TRBV5-1
CDR3 protein: CASSGDLGDNEQFF

J gene: TRBJ2-7
V gene: TRBV30
CDR3 protein: CAWSTSEVYEQYF

J gene: TRBJ1-1
V gene: TRBV6-5
CDR3 protein: CASSYEEGGNTEAFF

J gene: TRBJ2-1
V gene: TRBV7-9
CDR3 protein: CASSLEPTSAQIYNEQFF

J gene: TRBJ1-2
V gene: TRBV13
CDR3 protein: CASSLPGHPYVNYGYTF

J gene: TRBJ1-1
V gene: TRBV5-6
CDR3 protein: CASSFRGGSTEAFF

J gene: TRBJ2-5
V gene: TRBV4-1
CDR3 protein: CASSQDIEETQYF

J gene: TRBJ2-1
V gene: TRBV7-2
CDR3 protein: CASSLDPGVSYNEQFF

J gene: TRBJ1-5
V gene: TRBV4-3
CDR3 protein: CASSQDWSSNQPQHF

J gene: TRBJ1-1
V gene: TRBV15
CDR3 protein: CATSRERSFNTEAFF

J gene: TRBJ2-7
V gene: TRBV9
CDR3 protein: CASSVEGGGFYEQYF

J gene: TRBJ2-7
V gene: TRBV10-3
CDR3 protein: CAISGGLAGTYEQYF

J gene: TRBJ1-1
V gene: TRBV28
CDR3 protein: CASSLLTTGMNTEAFF

J gene: TRBJ2-1
V gene: TRBV5-8
CDR3 protein: CASSYQRGGSYNEQFF

J gene: TRBJ2-7
V gene: TRBV29-1
CDR3 protein: CSVDSSGSSYEQYF

J gene: TRBJ1-2
V gene: TRBV29-1
CDR3 protein: CSVDSRGDGYTF

J gene: TRBJ2-7
V gene: TRBV15
CDR3 protein: CATSRARAGGASYEQYF

J gene: TRBJ1-1
V gene: TRBV4-3
CDR3 protein: CASSQGVQQFTEAFF

J gene: TRBJ1-2
V gene: TRBV4-1
CDR3 protein: CASSQDWGYGYTF

J gene: TRBJ2-5
V gene: TRBV7-2
CDR3 protein: CASSPGPGKETQYF

J gene: TRBJ2-3
V gene: TRBV28
CDR3 protein: CASTWGVGDTQYF

J gene: TRBJ2-1
V gene: TRBV7-9
CDR3 protein: CASSPGQGGSDEQFF

J gene: TRBJ1-6
V gene: TRBV4-1
CDR3 protein: CASSQGAVSNSPLHF

J gene: TRBJ2-7
V gene: TRBV19
CDR3 protein: CASSIDITYEQYF

J gene: TRBJ1-2
V gene: TRBV6-5
CDR3 protein: CASGITGGRRGGYTF

J gene: TRBJ1-1
V gene: TRBV13
CDR3 protein: CASSFLTLNTEAFF

J gene: TRBJ2-1
V gene: TRBV30
CDR3 protein: CAWGGHYNEQFF

J gene: TRBJ1-3
V gene: TRBV27
CDR3 protein: CASSLSGASGNTIYF

J gene: TRBJ2-7
V gene: TRBV10-3
CDR3 protein: CALRTETYEQYF

J gene: TRBJ2-7
V gene: TRBV4-2
CDR3 protein: CASSHPTGYEQYF

J gene: TRBJ2-1
V gene: TRBV15
CDR3 protein: CATSRVSGLVGEQFF

J gene: TRBJ1-6
V gene: TRBV10-2
CDR3 protein: CASSETGGAFNSPLHF

J gene: TRBJ1-4
V gene: TRBV2
CDR3 protein: CASSELEVINEKLFF

J gene: TRBJ2-7
V gene: TRBV7-8
CDR3 protein: CASSWTGASYEQYF

J gene: TRBJ2-7
V gene: TRBV19
CDR3 protein: CASSRDSVEQYF

J gene: TRBJ2-2
V gene: TRBV13
CDR3 protein: CASMIKGPGELFF

J gene: TRBJ1-4
V gene: TRBV9
CDR3 protein: CASSVGASFGEKLFF

J gene: TRBJ2-7
V gene: TRBV10-3
CDR3 protein: CAISDPILAGETYEQYF

J gene: TRBJ2-7
V gene: TRBV5-6
CDR3 protein: CASSFLGQGEHEQYF

J gene: TRBJ1-1
V gene: TRBV11-1
CDR3 protein: CASSYGGARTEAFF

J gene: TRBJ2-7
V gene: TRBV12-5
CDR3 protein: CASGLSVDEQYF

J gene: TRBJ2-7
V gene: TRBV5-1
CDR3 protein: CASGLRPGMANEQYF